The clone carrying this T cell receptor (beta chain) has a single count. The assay was immunoSEQ multiplex PCR, and TCRdb's table has in-frame clones only and misses some. Of 30,000 to 40,000 clones detected, 84% appear once; the ten largest clones hold around 6%. This sample was included in a study of sequential checkpoint blockade in melanoma. Study context: First-line arms were nivolumab then ipilimumab, or the reverse, randomized 1:1. Each arm's sequence ended with maintenance nivolumab.

Documented treatment: randomized to nivolumab then ipilimumab (arm A) or the reverse (arm B). None of the patients previously received DNA-damaging chemotherapy. Live CD3+CD8+ CD19− CD56− cells were sorted from PBMCs. Germline loops: CDR1 SGHRS, CDR2 YFSETQ. Trimming pared 4 bases from V and 0 bases from J, leaving 23 bases between. The CDR3 spans 19 residues. The chain is built from TRBV5-1 and TRBJ2-1, with D tentatively TRBD2 (5 bases). This specimen was CD8+ T cells sorted from blood (inferred from file names), taken from a patient given nivolumab and ipilimumab in sequence. The source is a human donor with melanoma. CDR3: CASSTGRVGVPSSYNEQFF. CDR3 coding DNA: TGCGCCAGCAGCACGGGAAGGGTCGGTGTCCCTAGCTCCTACAATGAGCAGTTCTTC.